This TCR beta chain was recovered during a study of shared clonotypes between healthy human individuals. This clone appeared a single time. Its antigen is as yet unknown. General study results and limits: It was only blood that was sampled, and tissue repertoires likely differ.

Germline CDR1 is GTSNPN and CDR2 is SVGIG (reference sequence). The CDR3 has 13 residues. Trimming shortened V by 0 bases and J by 6 bases, and 11 bases separated the two germline ends. Genomic DNA per cell subset filled all wells of several immunoSEQ plates. When replicate PCRs were run on sorted subsets, they used about 220 ng DNA, some 30,000 T cell genomes. Sequenced by immunoSEQ multiplex PCR; TCRdb stores in-frame clones only, minus some. The profile covers just over 2,000,000 clones, with roughly 95% appearing a single time and about 0.13% taken by the ten largest. Specimen: naive CD4+ T cells sorted from blood. Subset noted: CD45RA+ positively selected. This chain links TRBV30 with TRBJ1-2, with D perhaps TRBD1 (5 bases). The receptor comes from a man aged 18 to 30 in good health. CDR3 region: CAWSVGGNDGYTF. The CDR3 nucleotides are TGTGCCTGGAGTGTCGGGGGGAACGATGGCTACACCTTC.